This TCR beta chain was obtained from a study of cytomegalovirus exposure and HLA in healthy donors. The PCR had 60 Vbeta and 13 Jbeta primers. TCRdb's table, derived via immunoSEQ multiplex PCR, lists solely in-frame clones and lacks some. The sample includes approximately 120,000 clones, roughly 80% of them seen just once. The material sequenced was PBMCs. The clonotype comes from a man younger than 45 in good health and CMV-seropositive.

The CDR3 sequence is CASSGTGGAGETQYF. CDR3 nucleotides: TGTGCCAGCAGCGGGACGGGAGGGGCGGGGGAGACCCAGTACTTC. The genes are TRBV11-2 and TRBJ2-5; 8 bases match TRBD2. The junction had 10 bases not matched to a gene; V was cut back by 5 bases and J by 5 bases. Germline CDR1 reads SGHAT; CDR2 reads FQNNGV. CDR3 length: 15 amino acids. The complete variable domain, with remaining parts taken from reference TRBV11-2 and TRBJ2-5, reads EAGVAQSPRYKIIEKRQSVAFWCNPISGHATLYWYQQILGQGPKLLIQFQNNGVVDDSQLPKDRFSAERLKGVDSTLKIQPAKLEDSAVYLCASSGTGGAGETQYFGPGTRLLVL.